The rows below give T cell receptor beta chains drawn from one sample of a study of blood T cell repertoires in COVID-19. TCRdb's copy holds only in-frame clones and misses some; the assay was immunoSEQ multiplex PCR. The table lists 200,000 or so clones, approximately 83% of them singletons. Material: peripheral blood. Receptors originate from a human donor with active or convalescent COVID-19. The donor label of this sample is uncertain. Each CDR3 is given with its conserved first and last residue. D genes are given only for firm matches. Not all rows give a size; the values are once, few, many and, for expanded clones, a class.

>17|TRBV3-1/TRBV3-2|.|TRBJ2-1|TRBD2
CASSHRLAGGPYNEQFF
TGTGCCAGCAGCCATAGACTAGCGGGAGGACCCTACAATGAGCAGTTCTTC
>15|TRBV25-1|.|TRBJ1-2|.
CASSELGGFDYGYTF
TGTGCCAGCAGTGAATTAGGAGGGTTTGACTATGGCTACACCTTC
>15|TRBV4-3|once|TRBJ2-7|TRBD1
CASSQTTGENYEQYF
TGCGCCAGCAGCCAAACGACAGGGGAAAACTACGAGCAGTACTTC
>16|TRBV5-1|.|TRBJ2-7|TRBD2
CASSLRSGRSSYEQYF
TGCGCCAGCAGCTTGAGAAGCGGGAGGAGCTCCTACGAGCAGTACTTC
>12|TRBV11-2|.|TRBJ1-2|.
CASSAGSYGYTF
TGTGCCAGCAGCGCAGGATCTTATGGCTACACCTTC
>16|TRBV2|.|TRBJ2-2|TRBD2
CASSGDAGGNTGELFF
TGTGCCAGCAGTGGGGATGCGGGAGGGAACACCGGGGAGCTGTTTTTT
>16|TRBV5-1|once|TRBJ2-5|.
CASSLGAGSYQETQYF
TGCGCCAGCAGCTTGGGCGCGGGCTCTTACCAAGAGACCCAGTACTTC
>15|TRBV5-1|.|TRBJ1-5|TRBD1
CASSLGQGAAQPQHF
TGCGCCAGCAGCTTGGGACAGGGGGCGGCTCAGCCCCAGCATTTT
>14|TRBV14|.|TRBJ2-5|.
CASSQQRQQETQYF
TGTGCCAGCAGCCAACAAAGACAGCAAGAGACCCAGTACTTC
>14|TRBV19|.|TRBJ1-3|.
CASSGGVSGNTIYF
TGTGCCAGTAGTGGGGGCGTCTCGGGAAACACCATATATTTT
>15|TRBV7-8|once|TRBJ1-1|.
CASSFGLAGTPEAFF
TGTGCCAGCAGCTTCGGGTTAGCGGGGACCCCTGAAGCTTTCTTT
>16|TRBV18|.|TRBJ2-3|.
CASSRQTGSGTDTQYF
TGTGCCAGCTCACGGCAGACAGGTTCGGGCACAGATACGCAGTATTTT
>18|TRBV4-1|.|TRBJ2-7|TRBD2
CASSQVGLAGGSAYEQYF
TGCGCCAGCAGCCAGGTCGGACTAGCGGGAGGGTCGGCCTACGAGCAGTACTTC
>12|TRBV9|.|TRBJ1-2|.
CASRIEPGGYTF
TGTGCCAGCAGAATAGAGCCAGGCGGCTACACCTTC
>19|TRBV9|.|TRBJ2-1|TRBD1
CASSGPGQGIWLTYNEQFF
TGTGCCAGCAGCGGACCGGGACAGGGAATTTGGTTAACCTACAATGAGCAGTTCTTC
>14|TRBV20-1|.|TRBJ2-1|.
CSASILVSPNEQFF
TGCAGTGCTAGTATCCTAGTCTCCCCCAATGAGCAGTTCTTC
>13|TRBV6-6|.|TRBJ1-1|.
CASSPGTPKEAFF
TGTGCCAGCAGCCCCGGGACACCCAAGGAAGCTTTCTTT
>14|TRBV12-5|.|TRBJ2-7|TRBD1
CASGSLGQAYEQYF
TGTGCTAGTGGCTCCCTGGGACAGGCCTACGAGCAGTACTTC
>15|TRBV4-1|.|TRBJ2-5|TRBD1
CASSQNTGDLETQYF
TGCGCCAGCAGCCAAAACACAGGGGATCTTGAGACCCAGTACTTC
>18|TRBV27|.|TRBJ2-7|TRBD2
CASRPPRPGLAGGIKQYF
TGTGCCAGCAGACCCCCTAGGCCTGGACTAGCGGGAGGCATCAAGCAGTACTTC
>15|TRBV19|.|TRBJ2-5|TRBD2
CASSLTSGLPGTQYF
TGTGCCAGTAGTCTGACTAGCGGCCTCCCGGGGACCCAGTACTTC
>14|TRBV30|few|TRBJ1-1|.
CAWSVIGGASKAFF
TGTGCCTGGAGTGTAATAGGGGGGGCCTCTAAAGCTTTCTTT
>13|TRBV28|.|TRBJ1-1|.
CASSPVDSREAFF
TGTGCCAGCAGCCCCGTGGACTCGAGGGAAGCTTTCTTT
>17|TRBV28|.|TRBJ2-3|TRBD2
CASSLRGSAGITDTQYF
TGTGCCAGCAGTTTAAGAGGTTCAGCGGGAATCACAGATACGCAGTATTTT
>14|TRBV6-5|.|TRBJ1-1|.
CASPDRRLDTEAFF
TGTGCCAGCCCTGACCGCAGGCTGGACACTGAAGCTTTCTTT
>17|TRBV4-3|.|TRBJ2-5|TRBD1
CASSQDGPGTAGETQYF
TGCGCCAGCAGCCAAGATGGGCCCGGGACAGCCGGGGAGACCCAGTACTTC
>16|TRBV3-1/TRBV3-2|.|TRBJ2-2|TRBD2
CASSQGAGGKTGELFF
TGTGCCAGCAGCCAAGGAGCGGGAGGGAAAACCGGGGAGCTGTTTTTT
>14|TRBV5-4|.|TRBJ2-7|.
CASSFNQGSYEQYF
TGTGCCAGCAGCTTTAACCAGGGATCCTACGAGCAGTACTTC
>19|TRBV3-1/TRBV3-2|few|TRBJ2-3|TRBD2
CASSQVGLAGVGRAGTQYF
TGTGCCAGCAGCCAAGTGGGACTAGCGGGCGTGGGGAGGGCTGGCACGCAGTATTTT
>12|TRBV29-1|.|TRBJ1-5|.
CSVSGGGGAQHF
TGCAGCGTGTCGGGGGGGGGCGGGGCCCAGCATTTT
>14|TRBV19|many|TRBJ1-4|.
CASSIIETNEKLFF
TGTGCCAGTAGTATTATAGAAACTAATGAAAAACTGTTTTTT
>19|TRBV5-1|.|TRBJ2-6|TRBD2
CASSPGAGGPLSGANVLTF
TGCGCCAGCAGCCCCGGGGCGGGAGGGCCATTATCGGGGGCCAACGTCCTGACTTTC
>14|TRBV4-1|.|TRBJ1-1|.
CASRAGYTNTEAFF
TGCGCCAGCAGGGCGGGCTATACGAACACTGAAGCTTTCTTT
>18|TRBV29-1|.|TRBJ2-1|TRBD2
CSVVGLAGEGSSYNEQFF
TGCAGCGTTGTGGGACTAGCGGGAGAGGGGAGCTCCTACAATGAGCAGTTCTTC
>13|TRBV28|.|TRBJ2-5|.
CASSFGGGETQYF
TGTGCCAGCAGTTTCGGGGGTGGAGAGACCCAGTACTTC
>14|TRBV6-5|.|TRBJ1-6|.
CASSPGTYNSPLHF
TGTGCCAGCAGTCCGGGTACCTATAATTCACCCCTCCACTTT
>19|TRBV7-3|.|TRBJ2-4|TRBD2
CASSLTGAGAPEAKNIQYF
TGTGCCAGCAGCCTAACTGGAGCGGGAGCGCCTGAGGCCAAAAACATTCAGTACTTC
>16|TRBV10-2|.|TRBJ1-6|.
CASSESRSSYNSPLHF
TGCGCCAGCAGTGAGTCGAGGAGCTCCTATAATTCACCCCTCCACTTT
>15|TRBV3-1/TRBV3-2|once|TRBJ2-5|.
CASSPYGLAGETQYF
TGTGCCAGCAGCCCCTACGGACTTGCGGGGGAGACCCAGTACTTC
>15|TRBV19|.|TRBJ2-1|.
CASSLGESSYNEQFF
TGTGCCAGTAGTTTAGGAGAGAGCTCCTACAATGAGCAGTTCTTC
>16|TRBV6-4|.|TRBJ2-7|.
CASRLRTGSRGYEQYF
TGTGCCAGCAGACTTCGTACCGGTTCTCGTGGCTACGAGCAGTACTTC